This TCR beta chain emerged from a study of T cell repertoires in cytomegalovirus infection. Study findings and constraints: Cumulative frequency of public TCR beta families picked out carriers of CMV plus the relevant HLA.

The V and J ends lost 5 bases and 6 bases respectively, with 21 bases between them. CDR1 and CDR2 from the germline V gene are MDHEN and SYDVKM. The CDR3 totals 16 residues. TCRdb recomputed calls from the reads with MiXCR, one row per CDR3 protein. The sample consists of roughly 280,000 distinct CDR3 sequences, 9.1% of them appearing once. This clonotype has a count of ten or more. Antigen specificity is unknown. The TCR comes from a human donor in good health (CMV status not recorded). Some clones in this sample may be carry-over from other donors' samples. Sequencing was performed on PBMCs. The chain combines TRBV28 with TRBJ2-3; D is possibly TRBD2 (6 bases). This chain's CDR3 is CASSPTSFLLTDTQYF. DNA of the CDR3: TGTGCCAGCAGTCCCACTAGCTTCCTTCTGACGGATACGCAGTATTTT.